This TCR beta chain was recovered during a study of identical twins (dated by TCRdb to about 2016). Some background on the complete study: The study deep-sequenced TCR alpha and beta repertoires from monozygotic twins, unrelated adults of various ages and cord blood to test whether fetal clonotypes persist. Replicate twin experiments were performed at different times using different library preparation protocols to rule out contamination.

What the authors observed across the whole study: Because the same donors could not be followed over many years, the conclusions relied on cross-sectional statistical analysis. In monozygotic twins, recombination models systematically underestimated out-of-frame TCR alpha sharing, but the models matched the sharing seen between unrelated individuals. A weaker excess of twin sharing was found in beta out-of-frame sequences because the signal-to-noise ratio was lowered by fewer shared sequences. Out-of-frame TCR alpha sequences shared between twins showed an excess of low generation-probability sequences compared with coincidental sharing between unrelated individuals. Zero-insertion analyses could be partly confounded by invariant T cells such as MAIT and iNKT, although diverse VJ usage argued against such confounding for most clonotypes. Fewer insertions were carried by abundant cord blood beta clonotypes, a similar but weaker trend appeared in young adult naive repertoires, and no such trend appeared in memory repertoires.

This clonotype has just a few counts. The antigen this receptor binds is unknown. The record has no base qualities; no much larger clone is one base away. All donors were healthy Caucasians. The twin cohort comprised three pairs of female monozygotic twins, all aged roughly 18 to 30 years. CD4+ and CD8+ T cell populations were isolated with positive isolation kits from Invitrogen. The library was prepared using 5' RACE. The instrument was an Illumina HiSeq 2000. A universal primer binding site was introduced by template switching, and a unique molecular identifier was present in the final cDNA, enabling accurate counting of TCR cDNA molecules. Specific primers in the conserved constant-segment region were used to synthesize first-strand cDNA for the TCR alpha and beta chains. To control for contamination, every cDNA library carried two barcodes: a SMART-Mk sample barcode plus Illumina barcodes. Two successive PCR steps introduced TruSeq adapter sequences along with Illumina sample barcodes. TCR alpha and beta cDNA libraries were sequenced on the Illumina HiSeq platform with custom primers. Under the source paper's analysis protocol: MiGEC processed the raw reads to extract unique molecular identifiers, while MiXCR was used to determine the CDR3 positions. For each individual, recombination models were inferred using an EM algorithm with the repgenHMM and IGoR tools. The analysis of shared clonotypes was done with the tcR package in R, with sharing normalized by the product of cloneset sizes. Out-of-frame nonproductive sequences were analyzed to study raw recombination free of thymic and clonal selection effects. The public reads were quality trimmed at Q25 with fastp and then assembled into clones with MiXCR by TCRdb, keeping productive beta chains. Each entry is one CDR3 protein sequence, shown with its most common DNA and genes. These V and J calls derive from TCRdb rather than the authors' analysis. The sample contains around 510,000 distinct CDR3 sequences, 14% of them found a single time. 0.95% to 1% of the sample comes from the top ten.

This same sample was also taken into another study, of yellow fever vaccine responses in identical twins. The second paper further reports: The authors reported that the T cell response to vaccination in identical twins appeared partly convergent and partly personalized. In the study, vaccine-responding T cell clones were precisely tracked in identical twins.

The sequenced material came from CD4+ T cells sorted from blood. The TCR originated in a woman aged 18-29 years in good health.

The DNA sequence is given as TGCGCCAGCTCTGAGGGAAGCGGGAGAACCTACGAGCAGTACTTC. Its protein product is CASSEGSGRTYEQYF. The chain couples TRBV5-1 to TRBJ2-7; TRBD2 lines up with 8 middle nucleotides. Via the germline V gene, CDR1 is SGHRS and CDR2 YFSETQ. V is pruned by 7 bases and J by 2 bases, leaving 11 bases of the junction without a gene match. The CDR3 runs 15 residues from the cysteine to the phenylalanine. The kept DNA is CDR3 alone, 45 bases in frame from the first base.